Described below is a single TCR beta chain sequence and its context. Its antigen is unidentified. Primers: 60 Vbeta forward and 13 Jbeta reverse. Only in-frame clones appear in the TCRdb table, and some are missing; sequencing was by immunoSEQ multiplex PCR. The repertoire has about 130,000 clones, 80% of them found once; the top ten carry 1%. The source of the sample is a study of cytomegalovirus exposure and HLA in healthy donors. Whole-study findings and limits: Over 150 TCR beta chains were listed as cytomegalovirus-associated. Beyond CMV serostatus, there was no information to go on about immune exposure.

The TCR sequence derives from a man between 40 and 49 years old in good health and CMV-seronegative. The sample comprised PBMCs.

CDR3 sequence (DNA): TGTGCCAGCAGTGAGGACAGGGGGCGAGATGAGCAGTTCTTC. Its translation is CASSEDRGRDEQFF. The V and J genes are TRBV2 and TRBJ2-1; 11 nucleotides agree with TRBD1. The J segment lost 8 bases and the V segment lost 3 bases, leaving 3 bases of the junction unmatched. The CDR3 runs 14 residues. The germline gives CDR1 SNHLY, CDR2 FYNNEI.